Below are 3 T cell receptor beta chains sequenced from a single sample in a study of vaccination and CD4 T cells after COVID-19. Their cognate antigens are unknown. Treatment reported: roughly nine-day PBMC culture with coronavirus spike peptide pools or control peptides (ViraFEST assay). Cultured CD4+ T-cell DNA underwent Oncomine TCR Beta short-read sequencing. TCRdb recomputed calls from the PCR reads with MiXCR, one row per CDR3 protein. Here the sample spans about 13,000 distinct CDR3 sequences, 62% being singletons. Sequencing was carried out using CD4+ T cells from blood, cultured in vitro. These receptors were obtained from a human donor who had recovered from COVID-19.

The V call is TRBV20-1, the J call TRBJ1-5; TRBD1 is a possible D gene (5 bases). CDR3 length equals 14 residues. The V gene lost 1 base and the J gene lost 5 bases, with 12 bases spanning the gap. Looked up from germline, CDR1 is DFQATT and CDR2 is SNEGSKA (reference sequence). The CDR3 coding sequence is TGCAGTGCTAGAGGCCGACGGGACGATCAGCCCCAGCATTTT. Translation: CSARGRRDDQPQHF.

This chain links TRBV5-5 with TRBJ2-5, with D unclear. The CDR3 spans 12 residues. Germline V lookup: CDR1 SGHKS, CDR2 YYEKEE (reference sequence). V lost 2 bases and J 2 bases, leaving 4 bases between the germline ends. CDR3: CASSFLQETQYF. The CDR3 nucleotides read TGTGCCAGCAGCTTTTTACAAGAGACCCAGTACTTC. Full variable domain (remainder filled in from reference TRBV5-5 and TRBJ2-5): DAGVTQSPTHLIKTRGQQVTLRCSPISGHKSVSWYQQVLGQGPQFIFQYYEKEERGRGNFPDRFSARQFPNYSSELNVNALLLGDSALYLCASSFLQETQYFGPGTRLLVL.

The chain carries TRBV6-2 or TRBV6-3 and TRBJ2-5; 9 bases align to TRBD2. CDR3 length: 18 amino acids. Germline V gene sequence: CDR1 MNHEY, CDR2 SVGEGT. Trimming removed 2 bases from V and 5 bases from J; junction bases left unmatched: 15. The CDR3 loop is CASSYRPFSAGGSETQYF. In DNA form, the CDR3 reads TGTGCCAGCAGTTACCGCCCATTCTCCGCGGGAGGGTCGGAGACCCAGTACTTC.